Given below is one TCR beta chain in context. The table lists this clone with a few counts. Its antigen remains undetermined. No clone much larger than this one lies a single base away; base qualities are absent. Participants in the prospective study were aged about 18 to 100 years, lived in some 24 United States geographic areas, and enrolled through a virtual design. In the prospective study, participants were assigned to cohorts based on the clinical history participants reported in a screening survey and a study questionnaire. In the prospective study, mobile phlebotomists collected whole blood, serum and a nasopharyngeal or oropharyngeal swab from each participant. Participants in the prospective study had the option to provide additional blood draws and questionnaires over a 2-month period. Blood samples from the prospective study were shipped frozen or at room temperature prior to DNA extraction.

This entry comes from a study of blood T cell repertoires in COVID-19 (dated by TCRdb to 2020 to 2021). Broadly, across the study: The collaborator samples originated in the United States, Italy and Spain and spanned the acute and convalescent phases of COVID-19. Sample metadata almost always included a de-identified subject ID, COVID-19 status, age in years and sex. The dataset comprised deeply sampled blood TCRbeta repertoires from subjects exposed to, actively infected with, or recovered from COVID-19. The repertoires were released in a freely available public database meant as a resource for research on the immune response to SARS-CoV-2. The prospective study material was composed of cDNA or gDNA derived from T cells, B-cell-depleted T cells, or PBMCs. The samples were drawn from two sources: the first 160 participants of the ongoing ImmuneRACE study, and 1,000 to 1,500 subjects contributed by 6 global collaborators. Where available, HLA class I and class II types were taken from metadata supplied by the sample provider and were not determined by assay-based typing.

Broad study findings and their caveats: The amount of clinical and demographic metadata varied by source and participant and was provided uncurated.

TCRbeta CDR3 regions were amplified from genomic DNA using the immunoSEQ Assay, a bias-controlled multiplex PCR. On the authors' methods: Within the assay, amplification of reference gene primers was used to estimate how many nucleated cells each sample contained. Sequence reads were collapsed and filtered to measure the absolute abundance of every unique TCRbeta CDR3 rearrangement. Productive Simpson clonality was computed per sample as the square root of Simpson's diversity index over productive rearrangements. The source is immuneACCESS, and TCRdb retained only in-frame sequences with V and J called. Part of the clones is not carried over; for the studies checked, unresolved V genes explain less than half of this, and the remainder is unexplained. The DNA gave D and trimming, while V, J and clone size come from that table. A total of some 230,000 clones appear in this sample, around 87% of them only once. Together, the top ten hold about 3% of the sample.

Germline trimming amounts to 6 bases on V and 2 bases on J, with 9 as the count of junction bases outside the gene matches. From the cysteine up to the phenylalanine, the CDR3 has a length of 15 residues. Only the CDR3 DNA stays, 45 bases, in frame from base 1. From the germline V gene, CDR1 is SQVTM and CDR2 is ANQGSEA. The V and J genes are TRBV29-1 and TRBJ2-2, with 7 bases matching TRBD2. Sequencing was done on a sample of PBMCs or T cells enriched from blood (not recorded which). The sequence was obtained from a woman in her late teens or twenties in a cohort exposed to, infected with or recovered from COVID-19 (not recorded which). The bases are TGCAGCGTGAGCGGACCGGGGGGAAACACCGGGGAGCTGTTTTTT. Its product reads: CSVSGPGGNTGELFF.